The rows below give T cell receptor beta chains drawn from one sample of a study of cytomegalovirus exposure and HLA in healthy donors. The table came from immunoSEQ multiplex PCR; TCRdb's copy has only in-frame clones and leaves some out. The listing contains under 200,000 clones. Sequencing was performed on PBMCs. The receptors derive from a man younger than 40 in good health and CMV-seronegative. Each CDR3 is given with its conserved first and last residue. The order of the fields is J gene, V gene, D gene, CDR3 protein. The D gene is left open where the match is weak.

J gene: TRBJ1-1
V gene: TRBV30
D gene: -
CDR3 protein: CAWSLEIMNTEAFF

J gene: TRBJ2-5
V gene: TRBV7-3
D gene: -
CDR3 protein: CASSVRGQETQYF

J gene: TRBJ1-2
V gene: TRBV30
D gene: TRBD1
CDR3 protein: CAWSPTGTGNYGYTF

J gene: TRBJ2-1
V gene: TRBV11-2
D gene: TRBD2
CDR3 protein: CASSLGGTSGSRLYNEQFF

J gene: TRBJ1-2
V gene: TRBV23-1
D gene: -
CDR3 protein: CASLGLYGYTF

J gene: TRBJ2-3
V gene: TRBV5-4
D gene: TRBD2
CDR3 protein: CASSGSSGRASRDTQYF

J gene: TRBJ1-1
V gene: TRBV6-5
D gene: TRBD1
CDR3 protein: CASSRDRAWTEAFF

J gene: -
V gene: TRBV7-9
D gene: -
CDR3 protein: CASSFRLGEQYF

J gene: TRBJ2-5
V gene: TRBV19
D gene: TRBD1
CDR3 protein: CASSTRTGGGETQYF

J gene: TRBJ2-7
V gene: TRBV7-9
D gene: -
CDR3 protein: CASSLPGESNSYEQYF

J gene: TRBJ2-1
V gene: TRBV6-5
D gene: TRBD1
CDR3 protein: CASSRFRDRDNEQFF

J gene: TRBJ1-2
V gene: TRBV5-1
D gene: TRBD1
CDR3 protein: CASSPTGQGNYGYTF

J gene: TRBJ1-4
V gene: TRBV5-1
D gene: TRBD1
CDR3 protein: CASRGQFLEKLFF

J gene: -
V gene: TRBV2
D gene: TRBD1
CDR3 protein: CASRETGTGGYEQYF

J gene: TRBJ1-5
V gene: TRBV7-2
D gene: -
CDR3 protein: CASSLDWGGQPQHF

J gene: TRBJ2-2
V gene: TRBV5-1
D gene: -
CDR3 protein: CASSLDSASPNTGELFF

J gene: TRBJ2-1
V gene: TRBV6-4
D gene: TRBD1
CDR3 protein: CASSEQEGTGGSNEQFF

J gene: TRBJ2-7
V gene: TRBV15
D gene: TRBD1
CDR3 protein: CATSRVVGTGYYEQYF

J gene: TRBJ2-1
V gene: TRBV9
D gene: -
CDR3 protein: CASLSRGVNEQFF

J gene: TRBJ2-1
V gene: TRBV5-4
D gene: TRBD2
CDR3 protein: CASRLQRTGAGKNEQFF

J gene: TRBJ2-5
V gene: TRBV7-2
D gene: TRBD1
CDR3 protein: CASSSGQGVETQYF

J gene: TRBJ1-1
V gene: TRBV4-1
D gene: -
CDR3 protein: CASSPAYGEYTEAFF

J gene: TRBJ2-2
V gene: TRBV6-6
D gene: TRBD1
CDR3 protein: CASSPPAGGTGELFF

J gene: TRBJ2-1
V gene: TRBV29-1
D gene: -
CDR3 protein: CSVQGWQIGRSSYNEQFF

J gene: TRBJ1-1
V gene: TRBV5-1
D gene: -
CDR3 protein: CASSLGGGRNTEAFF

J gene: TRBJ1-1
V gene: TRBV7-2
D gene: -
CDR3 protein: CASSPQVWPANTEAFF

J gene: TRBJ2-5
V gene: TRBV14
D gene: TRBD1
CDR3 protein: CASSRLQGIRETQYF